This T cell receptor (beta chain) was obtained from a study of T cell responses to AZD1222 COVID-19 vaccine. Turning to this clone: The antigen is undetermined.

Data came from immunoSEQ multiplex PCR; TCRdb stores just in-frame clones and leaves some out. This table holds some 150,000 clones, roughly 90% found once. Study-wide results and limits: Spike-specific TCR breadth rose after two AZD1222 doses, and depth rose as well.

The source was peripheral blood, collected 28 days after the second AZD1222 dose. The TCR comes from an adult who received the AZD1222 COVID-19 vaccine.

The CDR3, as DNA: TGTGCCAGCAGCCCAGACCCGGGATTGGATACGCAGTATTTT. This gives the protein CASSPDPGLDTQYF. V usage is TRBV5-4 and J usage is TRBJ2-3; TRBD2 is a possible D gene (5 bases). Trimming cost V 4 bases and J 6 bases, with 15 bases left between them. Germline V gene sequence: CDR1 SGHNT, CDR2 YYREEE (reference sequence). The CDR3 length is 14 residues.